One and the same sample provided the 19 T cell receptor beta chains below, sequenced in a study of beta chain features in type 1 diabetes. Every bit of the isolated RNA underwent reverse transcription, so sequencing read expressed TCRB transcripts. This table comes from immunoSEQ multiplex PCR, and its TCRdb copy is limited to in-frame clones, with some not included. Of 500,000 to 700,000 clones listed, 15% to 19% are singletons. The sequenced sample was naive CD4+ T cells from blood. These receptors came from a man between 18 and 35 years old in good health.

The chain employs TRBV7-2 and TRBJ1-5, with 9 bases aligning to TRBD1. CDR3 length equals 14 residues. CDR1 SGHTA and CDR2 FQGNSA come from the germline V gene. V lost 2 bases, J lost 7 bases, and 3 bases stayed unmatched. The CDR3 is CASSLRTGDQPQHF. Written as DNA, the CDR3 is TGTGCCAGCAGCTTACGGACAGGGGACCAGCCCCAGCATTTT.

The chain has TRBV9 and TRBJ2-5, with unresolved D. The CDR3 is 16 amino acids. The V end was cut by 0 bases, the J end by 0 bases, with 12 bases between. Germline CDR1 is SGDLS and CDR2 is YYNGEE. CDR3 sequence reads: CASSVAPQANQETQYF. DNA of the CDR3: TGTGCCAGCAGCGTAGCCCCCCAGGCAAACCAAGAGACCCAGTACTTC.

This chain joins TRBV11-1 and TRBJ2-2, with D possibly matching TRBD2 (6 bases). The germline V and J ends were trimmed by 4 bases and 4 bases, with 10 bases remaining between them. This CDR3 has 14 amino acids. Germline lookup yields CDR1 SGHAT and CDR2 FQDESV (reference sequence). The CDR3 is CASSSGLTTGELFF. The CDR3 nucleotides read TGTGCCAGCAGCTCGGGACTTACCACCGGGGAGCTGTTTTTT.

The chain is built from TRBV10-3 and TRBJ2-2, with 7 bases identical to TRBD1. The length of the CDR3 is 13 residues. Germline V gene data show CDR1 as ENHRY and CDR2 as SYGVKD. Unmatched junction bases numbered 5, after V lost 10 bases and J lost 3 bases. CDR3 nucleotide sequence: TGTGCCAGCGACAGGGCGGACACCGGGGAGCTGTTTTTT. This sequence encodes CASDRADTGELFF.

The chain links TRBV7-9 to TRBJ2-3; 9 nucleotides match TRBD2. The CDR3 is made up of 18 amino acids. V lost 4 bases to trimming and J lost 4 bases; unmatched junction nucleotides: 15. The V gene's germline CDR1 is SEHNR and CDR2 FQNEAQ (reference sequence). DNA for the CDR3: TGTGCCAGCAGCTCATGGGGATTACTAGCGGGTGGAGCAGATACGCAGTATTTT. As protein: CASSSWGLLAGGADTQYF.

This clone was seen only a few times. This chain links TRBV10-3 with TRBJ2-1; 11 nucleotides agree with TRBD2. The CDR3 length is 15 residues. Germline-derived CDR1 and CDR2 are ENHRY and SYGVKD. V dropped 6 bases and J dropped 6; count of bases not matched to a gene: 7. CDR3 residues: CAIRASGGPINEQFF. In nucleotides, the CDR3 is TGTGCCATCAGGGCTAGCGGGGGGCCGATCAATGAGCAGTTCTTC.

The chain joins TRBV4-1 to TRBJ2-3, with 9 positions matching TRBD2. Germline values: CDR1 MGHRA, CDR2 YSYEKL. The CDR3 is 19 residues long. The J segment lost 2 bases and the V segment lost 4 bases, leaving 16 bases of the junction unmatched. For the CDR3, the DNA is TGCGCCAGCAGCCTAAGGTGGGGCTTAGCGGGGGAGACCACAGATACGCAGTATTTT. This codes for CASSLRWGLAGETTDTQYF.

This clone was seen a few times. J is TRBJ2-1 and V is TRBV5-4; D is perhaps TRBD1 (6 bases). Germline CDR1 is SGHNT and CDR2 is YYREEE (reference sequence). CDR3 length equals 15 residues. The V end lost 2 bases, the J end lost 3 bases, and 12 bases lay between the germline ends. CDR3 residues: CASSFGGHLYNEQFF. In nucleotides, the CDR3 is TGTGCCAGCAGCTTTGGGGGACACCTCTACAATGAGCAGTTCTTC.

This clone was found a few times. This chain joins TRBV2 and TRBJ2-7, with D perhaps matching TRBD1 (6 bases). From germline, CDR1 is SNHLY and CDR2 FYNNEI. The CDR3 is 13 amino acids. Trimming took off 7 bases at V and 2 bases at J, with 12 bases between the two ends. CDR3 in amino acids: CASTAGTTYEQYF. CDR3 bases: TGTGCCAGCACGGCAGGGACAACCTACGAGCAGTACTTC. Variable domain in full (rest from reference TRBV2 and TRBJ2-7): EPEVTQTPSHQVTQMGQEVILRCVPISNHLYFYWYRQILGQKVEFLVSFYNNEISEKSEIFDDQFSVERPDGSNFTLKIRSTKLEDSAMYFCASTAGTTYEQYFGPGTRLTVT.

The chain combines TRBV7-2 with TRBJ1-2; TRBD1 matches 7 bases. Germline assignment: CDR1 SGHTA and CDR2 FQGNSA. The V and J ends lost 3 bases and 8 bases, in that order; junction bases with no gene match: 9. The CDR3 extends over 14 amino acids. CDR3 residues: CASSLDTGAAGYTF. DNA of the CDR3: TGTGCCAGCAGCTTGGACACAGGGGCCGCGGGCTACACCTTC.

There are a few counts of this clone. The rearrangement joins TRBV9 to TRBJ2-3, with unresolved D. CDR1 is SGDLS, CDR2 YYNGEE, per germline. V was shortened by 0 bases and J by 0 bases, with 8 bases between the two germline ends. The CDR3 totals 15 residues. Written as DNA, the CDR3 is TGTGCCAGCAGCGTAGGAACGGTTAGCACAGATACGCAGTATTTT. As protein: CASSVGTVSTDTQYF.

This clone was seen a few times. The V and J genes are TRBV9 and TRBJ1-1; TRBD1 matches at 7 bases. J was trimmed by 4 bases and V by 4 bases; bases with no gene match: 10. The CDR3 extends over 15 amino acids. The germline CDR1 and CDR2 sequences are SGDLS and YYNGEE. The CDR3 nucleotides are TGTGCCAGCAGCCCGAAGGGGGCGGGGGGCACTGAAGCTTTCTTT. This gives the protein CASSPKGAGGTEAFF. Filled out from reference TRBV9 and TRBJ1-1, the complete variable domain reads DSGVTQTPKHLITATGQRVTLRCSPRSGDLSVYWYQQSLDQGLQFLIQYYNGEERAKGNILERFSAQQFPDLHSELNLSSLELGDSALYFCASSPKGAGGTEAFFGQGTRLTVV.

The V call is TRBV28, the J call TRBJ2-5; TRBD1 or TRBD2 may be the D gene (5 bases each). V was clipped by 4 bases and J by 0 bases, with 12 bases between them. Germline V gene data show CDR1 as MDHEN and CDR2 as SYDVKM. The CDR3 is 15 residues long. The CDR3 spells CASSWDGKYQETQYF. The CDR3 coding sequence is TGTGCCAGCAGTTGGGACGGGAAGTACCAAGAGACCCAGTACTTC.

The chain recombines TRBV4-3 with TRBJ1-2; D is unclear. The CDR3 totals 13 residues. Germline CDR1 is LGHNA and CDR2 is YSLEER. The ends were cut back, 5 bases at V and 5 bases at J, with 12 bases in the middle. Here the CDR3 DNA reads TGCGCCAGCAGCTCGGACGGTTTTTATGGCTACACCTTC. Translation: CASSSDGFYGYTF.

This clone has a handful of counts. The J gene is TRBJ2-7, the V gene TRBV19; 8 nucleotides match TRBD1. V was clipped by 4 bases and J by 6 bases; unmatched bases: 5. This CDR3 contains 13 residues. Germline V gene data show CDR1 as LNHDA and CDR2 as SQIVND (reference sequence). CDR3 amino acids: CASSTTTGVEQYF. The CDR3 DNA sequence: TGTGCCAGTAGTACGACGACAGGGGTCGAGCAGTACTTC.

This chain connects TRBV11-2 to TRBJ2-7; 9 bases are a match to TRBD1. V lost 4 bases, J lost 4 bases, and 8 bases stayed unmatched. Per germline, CDR1 SGHAT and CDR2 FQNNGV. The CDR3 runs 15 residues. CDR3 DNA sequence: TGTGCCAGCAGCTCGCCACCGGGACAGGGTTACGAGCAGTACTTC. Residues: CASSSPPGQGYEQYF.

This clone was found a few times. J is TRBJ2-7 and V is TRBV7-2, with 8 bases identical to TRBD1. J gave up 6 bases and V 3 bases, and 7 bases lay outside the gene matches. Germline-derived CDR1 and CDR2 are SGHTA and FQGNSA. This CDR3 comprises 14 residues. Here the CDR3 DNA reads TGTGCCAGCAGCTTCGACAGGGGTGCGGGCGAGCAGTACTTC. Translating gives CASSFDRGAGEQYF.

Only a few counts were recorded for this clone. Other DNA sequences in this specimen translate into the identical CDR3. The chain is built from TRBV28 and TRBJ1-1, with TRBD1 matching over 7 bases. Germline V CDR1 and CDR2: MDHEN, SYDVKM. V was pared by 6 bases and J by 11 bases, with 3 bases of the junction left unmatched. CDR3 size: 10 residues. DNA of the CDR3: TGTGCCAGCAGCAGGGGGGAGGCTTTCTTT. The encoded protein is CASSRGEAFF.

This clone turned up a few times. The V gene is TRBV28, the J gene TRBJ2-4; TRBD1 matches at 10 bases. V was pared by 2 bases and J by 8 bases, with 9 bases of the junction left unmatched. The CDR3 extends over 16 amino acids. Germline V CDR1 and CDR2: MDHEN, SYDVKM. This chain's CDR3 is CASSLASTGGIYIQYF. The DNA for the CDR3 is TGTGCCAGCAGTTTAGCGTCGACAGGGGGCATATACATTCAGTACTTC.